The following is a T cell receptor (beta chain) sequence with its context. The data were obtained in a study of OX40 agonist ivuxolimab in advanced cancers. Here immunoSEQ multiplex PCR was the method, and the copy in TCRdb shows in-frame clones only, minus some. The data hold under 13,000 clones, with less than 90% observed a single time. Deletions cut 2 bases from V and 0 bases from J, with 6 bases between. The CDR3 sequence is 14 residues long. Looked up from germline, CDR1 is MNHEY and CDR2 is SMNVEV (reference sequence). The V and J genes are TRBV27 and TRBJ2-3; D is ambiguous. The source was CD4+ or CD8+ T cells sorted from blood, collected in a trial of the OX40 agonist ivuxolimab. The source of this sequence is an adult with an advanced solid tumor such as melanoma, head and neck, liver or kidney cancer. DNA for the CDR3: TGTGCCAGCAGTTTAAAACCTAGCACAGATACGCAGTATTTT. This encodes CASSLKPSTDTQYF.